This T cell receptor (beta chain) was observed in a study of vaccination effects on CD4 cells after COVID-19. Notes on the study in general: In vaccinees who were healthy, merely 1 out of 255 vaccine-induced clones cross-reacted with common cold coronaviruses.

TCRdb's copy holds only in-frame clones and misses some; the assay was immunoSEQ multiplex PCR. The data contain about 14,000 clones, about two thirds of them singletons. This clone has only one observation. What it binds is not known. Germline V gene sequence: CDR1 SGHRS, CDR2 YFSETQ. V was pared by 1 base and J by 1 base, with 7 bases between. The CDR3 is made up of 14 amino acids. Before sequencing, viral peptide pools were used by the ViraFEST assay to expand antigen-specific CD4+ T cells. Once cultured for more than nine days, the cells underwent separation to obtain CD4+ T cells. Participants received two doses of either the BNT162b2 or mRNA-1273 vaccine.

This sequence joins TRBV5-1 and TRBJ2-3, with D perhaps matching TRBD1 (6 bases). The sequences come from CD4+ T cells from PBMCs cultured with SARS-CoV-2 spike peptides, collected after COVID-19 vaccination. The receptor was derived from a human donor who received a COVID-19 vaccine. The CDR3 reads CASSLRTGTDTQYF. CDR3 DNA: TGCGCCAGCAGCTTGCGGACAGGCACAGATACGCAGTATTTT.